The 12 T cell receptor beta chains given below trace back to one sample, sequenced in a study of breast tumors, draining lymph nodes, adjacent tissues. Breast cancer patients provided tissue from their axillary draining lymph nodes. TCRdb processed the multiplex PCR reads anew with MiXCR; each CDR3 protein has one entry. The table lists about 180,000 distinct CDR3 sequences, approximately 33% of them singletons. Sequencing was carried out using axillary lymph node tissue. The receptors come from a female donor with breast cancer. Some clones in this sample may be carry-over from other donors' samples.

This clonotype was seen repeatedly, ten times or more. This chain connects TRBV30 to TRBJ2-1; TRBD2 is a possible D gene (7 bases). Germline CDR1 and CDR2: GTSNPN and SVGIG (reference sequence). The CDR3 runs to 15 residues. V dropped 2 bases and J dropped 5 bases, with 16 bases sitting between them. CDR3 coding DNA: TGTGCCTGGAGTCCTCCTCGGGGGGCACACAATGAGCAGTTCTTC. It translates to CAWSPPRGAHNEQFF.

V gene TRBV5-1 combines with J gene TRBJ2-7; 9 bases align to TRBD1. Germline trimming cut 1 base from V and 5 bases from J; bases unmatched to any gene: 4. CDR3 length equals 14 residues. Germline loops: CDR1 SGHRS, CDR2 YFSETQ. This CDR3 is CASSLKQGADEQYF. In nucleotides, the CDR3 is TGCGCCAGCAGCTTGAAACAGGGGGCAGACGAGCAGTACTTC.

About this clonotype: Because the CDR3 is missing its conserved closing phenylalanine or tryptophan, this is likely a read error. Because the CDR3's place on the DNA is in doubt, the DNA is left out and the CDR3 is given as listed by TCRdb. The rearrangement uses TRBV7-9 and TRBJ1-4; the D segment call TRBD1 is taken from the table without a DNA check. Ends included, the CDR3 has 8 residues. CDR1 is SEHNR and CDR2 is FQNEAQ in the germline V gene (reference sequence). This chain's CDR3 is CASSAQGV.

This clonotype showed up many times. The chain combines TRBV27 with TRBJ2-7; D unresolved. Germline V gives CDR1 MNHEY, CDR2 SMNVEV (reference sequence). The CDR3 length is 14 residues. The ends were cut back, 5 bases at V and 2 bases at J, with 13 bases in the middle. CDR3 amino acids: CASSPADVPYEQYF. CDR3 DNA sequence: TGTGCCAGCAGTCCCGCCGACGTTCCCTACGAGCAGTACTTC.

About this clonotype: This could be a read error, since a much larger clone is one nucleotide away. CDR3 protein: CASSLAVTGAEQYF. CDR3 in DNA: TGTGCCAGCAGCTTGGCCGTAACGGGGGCCGAGCAGTACTTC. The V call is TRBV5-5, the J call TRBJ2-7; the D call may be TRBD1 or TRBD2 (6 bases each). V was trimmed by 0 bases and J by 6 bases, leaving 13 bases between them. Germline V gives CDR1 SGHKS, CDR2 YYEKEE (reference sequence). This CDR3 contains 14 residues.

This clonotype was recorded many times. The chain joins TRBV7-2 to TRBJ2-7, with 10 bases that match TRBD2. J gave up 1 base and V 5 bases, and 2 bases lay outside the gene matches. The CDR3 is 14 amino acids. Germline values: CDR1 SGHTA, CDR2 FQGNSA. The DNA for the CDR3 is TGTGCCAGCAGCCAGACTAGCGGGTCCTACGAGCAGTACTTC. It translates to CASSQTSGSYEQYF.

This sequence joins TRBV6-5 and TRBJ2-3, with 12 bases fitting TRBD2. This CDR3 has 16 amino acids. The V segment lost 5 bases and the J segment 11 bases; nucleotides outside the gene matches: 14. Germline loops: CDR1 MNHEY, CDR2 SVGAGI. The CDR3: CASSLLAGGLYNEQYF. The DNA of the CDR3 is TGTGCCAGCAGTCTCCTAGCGGGGGGGCTCTACAATGAGCAGTATTTT.

On this clonotype itself: Given a much more abundant clone one base away, this may be a read error. The rearrangement joins TRBV7-2 to TRBJ2-1, with D possibly being TRBD1 (6 bases). The CDR3 runs to 15 residues. Germline loops: CDR1 SGHTA, CDR2 FQGNSA. The CDR3 nucleotides are TGTGACAGCAGCACACCCGGGACACGCCACAATGAGCAGTTCTTC. This sequence encodes CDSSTPGTRHNEQFF.

A few counts support this clonotype. This CDR3 reads CASSADPLAETQDTQYF. The CDR3 region has the DNA TGTGCCAGCAGCGCGGACCCGCTAGCGGAGACTCAGGATACGCAGTATTTT. V and J are TRBV28 and TRBJ2-3, with 7 bases matching TRBD2. The CDR3 sequence is 17 residues long. V was clipped by 6 bases and J by 6 bases; unmatched bases: 18. Germline V CDR1 and CDR2: MDHEN, SYDVKM.

Worth noting for this clonotype: A read error may account for a junction end that differs from germline. V is TRBV2 and J is TRBJ2-5; 15 nucleotides agree with TRBD2. CDR1 is SNHLY and CDR2 is FYNNEI in the germline V gene. The CDR3 has 16 amino acids. This chain's CDR3 is CASSKRTSGGGETRYF. DNA for the CDR3: TGCGCCAGCAGTAAAAGGACTAGCGGGGGGGGTGAGACCCGGTACTTC.

The chain combines TRBV14 with TRBJ1-4; D unresolved. Per germline, CDR1 SGHDN and CDR2 FVKESK. The V gene lost 4 bases and the J gene lost 7 bases, with 22 bases spanning the gap. CDR3 length: 17 residues. CDR3: CASSRVAGVAYGEKLFF. The CDR3 DNA reads TGTGCCAGCAGCCGCGTAGCGGGAGTGGCTTATGGTGAAAAACTGTTTTTT.

The rearrangement joins TRBV7-8 to TRBJ2-6; D might be TRBD1 or TRBD2, each matching 6 bases. Deletions cut 5 bases from V and 4 bases from J, with 18 bases between. The CDR3 loop spans 17 amino acids. The germline V gene encodes CDR1 SGHVS and CDR2 FQNEAQ. Here the CDR3 reads CASSLLQGRIGANVLTF. As DNA, the CDR3 is TGTGCCAGCAGCCTCCTGCAGGGGAGGATCGGGGCCAACGTCCTGACTTTC.